This T cell receptor beta chain was recovered during a study of immune characterization of retroperitoneal liposarcoma. MiXCR, applied by TCRdb to the PCR reads, yields one record per CDR3 protein. The table lists approximately 13,000 distinct CDR3 sequences, 45% to 50% of them singletons. There are 15 residues in the CDR3. In germline, CDR1 is MNHEY, CDR2 SVGAGI. The junction had 6 bases not matched to a gene; V was cut back by 5 bases and J by 0 bases. The clonotype originates from a female donor with retroperitoneal liposarcoma. Sequenced material: tumor tissue. The chain recombines TRBV6-5 with TRBJ2-7; 8 bases line up with TRBD1. The CDR3 DNA is TGTGCCAGCAGTCGCCGGGACAGGAGCTCCTACGAGCAGTACTTC. This sequence encodes CASSRRDRSSYEQYF.